This T cell receptor (beta chain) was documented in a study of monozygotic twins with inflammatory bowel disease. Per-sample cDNA came from eight separate reactions. Molecular identifiers with 6-nucleotide sample barcodes were added during cDNA synthesis via template switching. No DNA is given; TCRdb re-called the 5' RACE reads and lists each CDR3 protein once. The sample holds some 170,000 distinct CDR3 sequences. The length of the CDR3 is 16 residues. Germline V gene data show CDR1 as SGHRS and CDR2 as YFSETQ. Findings and caveats of the study: Compared with healthy twins, IBD patients shared fewer clonotypes with others, especially with disease activity. No distinction between different T cell subtypes was possible.

As to this clonotype: Antigen: not known.

Material: blood. The origin of this receptor is a human donor with ulcerative colitis or Crohn's disease, or a healthy co-twin of an affected twin (not recorded which). The genes are TRBV5-1 and TRBJ2-1; TCRdb proposes TRBD2, but this gene call is untestable without DNA. The CDR3 is CASSPSGTSDYNEQFF.